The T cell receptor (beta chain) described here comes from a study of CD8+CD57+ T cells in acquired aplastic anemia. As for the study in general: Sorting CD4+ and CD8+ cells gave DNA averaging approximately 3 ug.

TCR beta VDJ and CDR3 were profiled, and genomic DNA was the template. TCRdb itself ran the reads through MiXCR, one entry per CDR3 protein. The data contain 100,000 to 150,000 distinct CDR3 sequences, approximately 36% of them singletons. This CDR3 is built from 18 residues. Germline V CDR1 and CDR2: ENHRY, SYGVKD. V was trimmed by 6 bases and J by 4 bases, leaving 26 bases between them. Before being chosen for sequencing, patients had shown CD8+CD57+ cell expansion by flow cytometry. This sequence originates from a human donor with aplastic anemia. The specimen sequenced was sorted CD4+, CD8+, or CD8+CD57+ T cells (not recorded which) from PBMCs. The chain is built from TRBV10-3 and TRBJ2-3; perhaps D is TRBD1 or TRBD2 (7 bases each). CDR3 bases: TGTGCCATCAGAGGGGCCTTAGCAGGGGGGGCTGTATCAGATACGCAGTATTTT. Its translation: CAIRGALAGGAVSDTQYF.